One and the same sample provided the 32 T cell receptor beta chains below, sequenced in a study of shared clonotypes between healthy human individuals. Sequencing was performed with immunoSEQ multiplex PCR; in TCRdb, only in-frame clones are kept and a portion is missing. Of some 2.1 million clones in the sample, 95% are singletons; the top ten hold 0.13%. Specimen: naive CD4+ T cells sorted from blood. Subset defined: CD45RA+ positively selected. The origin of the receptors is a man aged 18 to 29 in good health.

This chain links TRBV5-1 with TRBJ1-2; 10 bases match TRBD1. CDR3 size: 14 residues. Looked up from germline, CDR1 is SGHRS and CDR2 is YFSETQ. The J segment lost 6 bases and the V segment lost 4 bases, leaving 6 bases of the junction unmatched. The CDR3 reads CASSTTGGADGYTF. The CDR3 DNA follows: TGCGCCAGCAGCACGACAGGGGGCGCGGATGGCTACACCTTC.

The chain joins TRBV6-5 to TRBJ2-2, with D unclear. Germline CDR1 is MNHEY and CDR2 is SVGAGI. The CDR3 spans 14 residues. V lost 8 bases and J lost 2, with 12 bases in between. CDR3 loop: CASATWGNTGELFF. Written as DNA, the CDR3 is TGTGCCAGCGCAACCTGGGGTAACACCGGGGAGCTGTTTTTT.

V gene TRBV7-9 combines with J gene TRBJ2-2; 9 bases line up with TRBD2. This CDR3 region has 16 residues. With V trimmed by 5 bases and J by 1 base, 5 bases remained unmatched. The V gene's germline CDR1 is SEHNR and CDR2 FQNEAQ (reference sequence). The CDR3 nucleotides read TGTGCCAGCAGCGAGAGCGGGGGGCGGAACACCGGGGAGCTGTTTTTT. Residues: CASSESGGRNTGELFF.

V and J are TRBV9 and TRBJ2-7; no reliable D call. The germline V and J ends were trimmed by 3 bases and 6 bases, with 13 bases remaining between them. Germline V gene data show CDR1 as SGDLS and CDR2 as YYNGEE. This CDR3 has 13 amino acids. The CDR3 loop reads CASSAGPSGEQYF. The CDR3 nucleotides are TGTGCCAGCAGCGCTGGACCTTCCGGCGAGCAGTACTTC.

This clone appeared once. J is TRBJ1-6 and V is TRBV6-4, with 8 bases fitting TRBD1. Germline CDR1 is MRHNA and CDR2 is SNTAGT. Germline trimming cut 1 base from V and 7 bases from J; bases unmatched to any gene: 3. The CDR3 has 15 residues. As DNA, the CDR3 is TGTGCCAGCAGTGACTGGGCAGGGGGCAATTCACCCCTCCACTTT. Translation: CASSDWAGGNSPLHF.

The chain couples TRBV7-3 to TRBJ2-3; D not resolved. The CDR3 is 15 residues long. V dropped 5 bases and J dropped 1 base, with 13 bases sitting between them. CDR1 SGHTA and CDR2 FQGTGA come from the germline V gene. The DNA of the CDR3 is TGTGCCAGCAGCCCCCGCCTTTCGGGCACAGATACGCAGTATTTT. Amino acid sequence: CASSPRLSGTDTQYF.

CDR3 sequence (DNA): TGTGCCAGCAGTTTGGGTTACAGTGGGAGGGGCGACGGTGGCTACACCTTC. It encodes CASSLGYSGRGDGGYTF. The chain employs TRBV7-9 and TRBJ1-2, with a tentative D call TRBD1 (5 bases). Germline V CDR1 and CDR2: SEHNR, FQNEAQ (reference sequence). V was pared by 6 bases and J by 7 bases, with 27 bases between. The CDR3 extends over 17 amino acids.

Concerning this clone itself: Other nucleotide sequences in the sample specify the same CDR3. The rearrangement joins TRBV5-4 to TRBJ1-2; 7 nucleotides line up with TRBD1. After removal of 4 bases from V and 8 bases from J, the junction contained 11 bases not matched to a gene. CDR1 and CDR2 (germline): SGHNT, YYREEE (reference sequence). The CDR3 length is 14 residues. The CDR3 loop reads CASSRSDRRHGYTF. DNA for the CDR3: TGTGCCAGCAGCCGATCGGACAGGAGGCACGGCTACACCTTC.

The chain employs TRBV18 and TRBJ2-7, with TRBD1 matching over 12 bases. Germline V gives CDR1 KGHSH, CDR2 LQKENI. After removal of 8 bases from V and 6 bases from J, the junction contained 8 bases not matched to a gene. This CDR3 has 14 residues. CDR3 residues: CASRSGTGGAEQYF. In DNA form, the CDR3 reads TGTGCCAGCCGTTCCGGGACAGGGGGCGCCGAGCAGTACTTC.

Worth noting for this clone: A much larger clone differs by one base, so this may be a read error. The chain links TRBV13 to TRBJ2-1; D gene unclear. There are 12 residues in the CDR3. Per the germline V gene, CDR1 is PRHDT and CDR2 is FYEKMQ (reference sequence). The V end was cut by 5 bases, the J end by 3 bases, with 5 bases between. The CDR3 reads CASSRGYNEQFF. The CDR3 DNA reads TGTGCCAGCAGCCGCGGCTACAATGAGCAGTTCTTC.

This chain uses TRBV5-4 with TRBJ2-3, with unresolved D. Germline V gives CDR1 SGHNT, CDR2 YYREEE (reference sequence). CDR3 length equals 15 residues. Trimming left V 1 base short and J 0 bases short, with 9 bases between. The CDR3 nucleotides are TGTGCCAGCAGCTTGATGCAGGCCAGCACAGATACGCAGTATTTT. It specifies CASSLMQASTDTQYF. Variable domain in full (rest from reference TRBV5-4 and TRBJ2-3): ETGVTQSPTHLIKTRGQQVTLRCSSQSGHNTVSWYQQALGQGPQFIFQYYREEENGRGNFPPRFSGLQFPNYSSELNVNALELDDSALYLCASSLMQASTDTQYFGPGTRLTVL.

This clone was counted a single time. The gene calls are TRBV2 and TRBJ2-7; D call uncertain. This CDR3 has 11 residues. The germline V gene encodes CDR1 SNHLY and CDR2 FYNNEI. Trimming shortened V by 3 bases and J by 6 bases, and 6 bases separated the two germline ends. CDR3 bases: TGTGCCAGCAGTGAGGGGTTCGAGCAGTACTTC. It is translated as CASSEGFEQYF.

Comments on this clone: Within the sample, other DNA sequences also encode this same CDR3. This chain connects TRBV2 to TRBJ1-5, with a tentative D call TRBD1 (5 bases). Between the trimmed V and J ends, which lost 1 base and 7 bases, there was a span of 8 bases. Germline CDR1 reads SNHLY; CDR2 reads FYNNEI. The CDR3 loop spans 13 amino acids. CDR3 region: CASSEEGEQPQHF. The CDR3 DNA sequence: TGTGCCAGCAGTGAAGAAGGGGAACAGCCCCAGCATTTT.

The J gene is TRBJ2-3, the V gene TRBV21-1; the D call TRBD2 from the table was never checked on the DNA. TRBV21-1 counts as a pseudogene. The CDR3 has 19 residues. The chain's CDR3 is CASSKPSFLASGSTDTQYF. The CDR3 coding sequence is TGTGCCAGCAGCAAACCTAGTTTTCTAGCTAGCGGGAGCACAGATACGCAGTATTTT.

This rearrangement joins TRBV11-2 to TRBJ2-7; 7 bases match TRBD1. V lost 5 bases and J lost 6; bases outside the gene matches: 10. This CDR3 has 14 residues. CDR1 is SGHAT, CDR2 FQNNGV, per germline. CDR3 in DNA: TGTGCCAGCAGCCTGCGGACAGGCCGTCTCGAGCAGTACTTC. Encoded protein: CASSLRTGRLEQYF.

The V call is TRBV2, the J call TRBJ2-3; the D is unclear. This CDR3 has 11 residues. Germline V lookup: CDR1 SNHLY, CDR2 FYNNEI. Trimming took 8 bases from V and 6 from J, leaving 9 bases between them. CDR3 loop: CASGLVDTQYF. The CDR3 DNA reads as TGTGCCAGCGGGTTGGTGGATACGCAGTATTTT.

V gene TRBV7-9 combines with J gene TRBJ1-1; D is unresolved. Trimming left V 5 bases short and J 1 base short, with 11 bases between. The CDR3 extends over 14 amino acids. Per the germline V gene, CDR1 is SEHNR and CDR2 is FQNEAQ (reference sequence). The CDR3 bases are TGTGCCAGCAGCCCGGGCAGAGCGAACACTGAAGCTTTCTTT. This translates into CASSPGRANTEAFF.

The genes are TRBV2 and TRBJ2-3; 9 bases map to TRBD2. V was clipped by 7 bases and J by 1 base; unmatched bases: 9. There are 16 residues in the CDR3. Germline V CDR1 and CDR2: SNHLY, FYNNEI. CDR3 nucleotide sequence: TGTGCCAGCAAGCTCCTGGCGGGGGGGCGCACAGATACGCAGTATTTT. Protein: CASKLLAGGRTDTQYF.

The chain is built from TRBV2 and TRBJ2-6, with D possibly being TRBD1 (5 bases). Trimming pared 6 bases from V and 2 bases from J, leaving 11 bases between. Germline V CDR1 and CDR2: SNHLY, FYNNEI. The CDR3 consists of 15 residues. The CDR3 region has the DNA TGTGCCAGCAGCGACAGCACGGCTGGGGCCAACGTCCTGACTTTC. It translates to CASSDSTAGANVLTF.

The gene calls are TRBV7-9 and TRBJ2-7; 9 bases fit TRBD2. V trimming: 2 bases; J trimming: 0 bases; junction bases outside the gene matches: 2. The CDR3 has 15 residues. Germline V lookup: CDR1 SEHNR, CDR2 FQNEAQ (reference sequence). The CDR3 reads CASSLNSGGSYEQYF. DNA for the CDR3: TGTGCCAGCAGCTTAAATAGCGGGGGCTCCTACGAGCAGTACTTC.

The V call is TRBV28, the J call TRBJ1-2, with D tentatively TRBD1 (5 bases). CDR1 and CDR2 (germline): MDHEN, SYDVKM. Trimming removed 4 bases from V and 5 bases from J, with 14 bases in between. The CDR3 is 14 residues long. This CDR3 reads CASSSPSGGYGYTF. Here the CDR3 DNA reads TGTGCCAGCAGTTCCCCCTCTGGGGGGTATGGCTACACCTTC.

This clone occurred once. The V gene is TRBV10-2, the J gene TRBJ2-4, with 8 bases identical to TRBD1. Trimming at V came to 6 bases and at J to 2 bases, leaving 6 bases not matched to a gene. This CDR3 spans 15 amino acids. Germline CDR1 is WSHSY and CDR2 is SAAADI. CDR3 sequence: CASRDRGVTKNIQYF. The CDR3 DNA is TGCGCCAGCAGAGACAGGGGAGTGACCAAAAACATTCAGTACTTC.

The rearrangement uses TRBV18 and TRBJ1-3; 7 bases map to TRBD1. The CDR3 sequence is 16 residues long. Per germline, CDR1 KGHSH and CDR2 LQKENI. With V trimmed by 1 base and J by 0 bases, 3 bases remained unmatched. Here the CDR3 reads CASSPRTGDSGNTIYF. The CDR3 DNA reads TGTGCCAGCTCACCACGGACAGGAGACTCTGGAAACACCATATATTTT.

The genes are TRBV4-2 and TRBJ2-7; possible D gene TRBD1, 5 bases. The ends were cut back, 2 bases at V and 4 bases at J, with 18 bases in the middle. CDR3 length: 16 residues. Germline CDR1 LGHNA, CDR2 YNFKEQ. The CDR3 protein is CASSQLGGGHLYEQYF. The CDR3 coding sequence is TGTGCCAGCAGCCAATTAGGCGGTGGACACCTGTACGAGCAGTACTTC.

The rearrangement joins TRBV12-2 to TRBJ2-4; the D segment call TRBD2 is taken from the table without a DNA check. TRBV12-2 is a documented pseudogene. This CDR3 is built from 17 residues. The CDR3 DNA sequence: TGTGCAAGTCGCCCTAGACTAGAATGGGGAGCCAAAAACATTCAGTACTTC. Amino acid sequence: CASRPRLEWGAKNIQYF.

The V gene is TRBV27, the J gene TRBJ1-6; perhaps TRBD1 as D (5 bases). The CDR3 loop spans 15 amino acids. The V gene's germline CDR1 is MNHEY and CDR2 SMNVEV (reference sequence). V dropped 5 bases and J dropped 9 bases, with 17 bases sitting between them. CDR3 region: CASSPRAGPSSPLHF. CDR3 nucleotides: TGTGCCAGCAGTCCCCGGGCAGGGCCTAGTTCACCCCTCCACTTT.

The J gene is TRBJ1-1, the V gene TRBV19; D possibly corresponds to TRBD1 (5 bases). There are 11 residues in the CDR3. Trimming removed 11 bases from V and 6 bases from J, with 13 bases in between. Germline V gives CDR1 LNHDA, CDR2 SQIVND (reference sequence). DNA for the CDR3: TGTGCCTCCCGGGGGTTTGCTGAAGCTTTCTTT. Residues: CASRGFAEAFF. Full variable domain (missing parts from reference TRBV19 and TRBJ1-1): DGGITQSPKYLFRKEGQNVTLSCEQNLNHDAMYWYRQDPGQGLRLIYYSQIVNDFQKGDIAEGYSVSREKKESFPLTVTSAQKNPTAFYLCASRGFAEAFFGQGTRLTVV.

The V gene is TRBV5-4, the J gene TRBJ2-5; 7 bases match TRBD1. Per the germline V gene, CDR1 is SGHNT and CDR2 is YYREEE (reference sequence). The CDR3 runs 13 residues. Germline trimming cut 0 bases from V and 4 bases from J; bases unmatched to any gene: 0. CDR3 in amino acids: CASSLEGAETQYF. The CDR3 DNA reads TGTGCCAGCAGCTTGGAGGGGGCAGAGACCCAGTACTTC.

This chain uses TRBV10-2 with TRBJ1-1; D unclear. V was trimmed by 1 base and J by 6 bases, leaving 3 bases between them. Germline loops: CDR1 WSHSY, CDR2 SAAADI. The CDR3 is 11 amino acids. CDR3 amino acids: CASSELAEAFF. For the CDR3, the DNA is TGCGCCAGCAGTGAGTTAGCTGAAGCTTTCTTT.

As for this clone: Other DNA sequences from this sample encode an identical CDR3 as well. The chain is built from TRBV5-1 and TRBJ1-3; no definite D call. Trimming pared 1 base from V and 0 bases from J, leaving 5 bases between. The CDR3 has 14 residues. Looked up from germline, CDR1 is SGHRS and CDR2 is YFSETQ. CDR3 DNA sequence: TGCGCCAGCAGCTTGTCAGGCTCTGGAAACACCATATATTTT. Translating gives CASSLSGSGNTIYF.

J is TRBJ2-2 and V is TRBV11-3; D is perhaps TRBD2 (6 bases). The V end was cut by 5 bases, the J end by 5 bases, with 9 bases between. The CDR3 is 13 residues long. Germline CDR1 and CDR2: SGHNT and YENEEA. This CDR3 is CASSGGGTGELFF. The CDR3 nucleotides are TGTGCCAGCAGCGGCGGAGGGACCGGGGAGCTGTTTTTT. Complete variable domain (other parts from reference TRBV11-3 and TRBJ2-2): EAGVVQSPRYKIIEKKQPVAFWCNPISGHNTLYWYLQNLGQGPELLIRYENEEAVDDSQLPKDRFSAERLKGVDSTLKIQPAELGDSAVYLCASSGGGTGELFFGEGSRLTVL.

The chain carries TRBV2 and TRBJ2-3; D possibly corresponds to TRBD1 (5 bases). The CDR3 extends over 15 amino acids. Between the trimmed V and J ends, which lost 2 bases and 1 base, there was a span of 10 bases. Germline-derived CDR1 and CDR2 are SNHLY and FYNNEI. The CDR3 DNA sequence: TGTGCCAGCAGTGAACAGGGAACAGGCACAGATACGCAGTATTTT. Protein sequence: CASSEQGTGTDTQYF.